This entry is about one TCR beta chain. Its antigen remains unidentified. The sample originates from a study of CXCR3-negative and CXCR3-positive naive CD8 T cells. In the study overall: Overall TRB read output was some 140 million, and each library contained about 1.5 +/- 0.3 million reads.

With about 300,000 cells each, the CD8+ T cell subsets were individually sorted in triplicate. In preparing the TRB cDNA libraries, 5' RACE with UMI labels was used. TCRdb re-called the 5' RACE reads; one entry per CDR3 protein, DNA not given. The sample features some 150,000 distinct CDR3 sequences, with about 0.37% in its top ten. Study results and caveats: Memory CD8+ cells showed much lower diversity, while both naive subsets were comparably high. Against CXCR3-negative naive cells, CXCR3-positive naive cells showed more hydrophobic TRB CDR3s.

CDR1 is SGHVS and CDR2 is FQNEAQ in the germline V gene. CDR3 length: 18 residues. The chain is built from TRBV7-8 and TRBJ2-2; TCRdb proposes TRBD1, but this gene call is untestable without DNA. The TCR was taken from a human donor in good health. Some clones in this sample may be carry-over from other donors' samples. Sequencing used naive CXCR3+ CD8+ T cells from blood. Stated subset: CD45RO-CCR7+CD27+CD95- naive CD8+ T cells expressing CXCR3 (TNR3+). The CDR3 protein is CASSIHARGGQDTGELFF. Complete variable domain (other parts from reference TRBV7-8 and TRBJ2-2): GAGVSQSPRYKVAKRGQDVALRCDPISGHVSLFWYQQALGQGPEFLTYFQNEAQLDKSGLPSDRFFAERPEGSVSTLKIQRTQQEDSAVYLCASSIHARGGQDTGELFFGEGSRLTVL.